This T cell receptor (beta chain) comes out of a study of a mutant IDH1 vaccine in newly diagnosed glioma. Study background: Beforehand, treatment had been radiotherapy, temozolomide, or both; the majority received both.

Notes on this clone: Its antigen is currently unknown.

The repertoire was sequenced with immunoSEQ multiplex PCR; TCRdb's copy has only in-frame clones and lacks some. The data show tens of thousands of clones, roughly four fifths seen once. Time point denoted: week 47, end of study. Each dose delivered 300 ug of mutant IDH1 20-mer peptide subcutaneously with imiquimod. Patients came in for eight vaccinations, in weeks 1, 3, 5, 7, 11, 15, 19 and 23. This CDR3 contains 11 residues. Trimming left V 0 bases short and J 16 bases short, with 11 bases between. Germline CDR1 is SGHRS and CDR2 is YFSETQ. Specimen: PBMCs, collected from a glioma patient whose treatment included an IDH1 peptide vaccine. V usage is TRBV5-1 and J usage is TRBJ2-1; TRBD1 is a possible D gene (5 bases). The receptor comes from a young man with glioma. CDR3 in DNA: TGCGCCAGCAGCTTGGGACAGAGCTTCTTCTTC. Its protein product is CASSLGQSFFF.